This T cell receptor (beta chain) was obtained from a study of technical replicates of blood from a handful of donors. CDR1 is SNHLY, CDR2 FYNNEI, per germline. The CDR3 is 14 amino acids. Trimming pared 2 bases from V and 8 bases from J, leaving 15 bases between. Measured with immunoSEQ multiplex PCR; TCRdb has only the in-frame clones, and not every one. This table has about 87,000 clones, 95% appearing once. The material sequenced was T cells isolated from PBMCs. The sequence came from a human donor in good health. V gene TRBV2 combines with J gene TRBJ1-2; D possibly corresponds to TRBD1 (5 bases). The CDR3 coding sequence is TGTGCCAGCAGTGAAACTTATGGGACTACGGGCTACACCTTC. This codes for CASSETYGTTGYTF.